This is a list of T cell receptor beta chains from one sample in a study of T cells in localized non-small cell lung cancer. Some clones are missing from TCRdb's copy, which holds only in-frame ones; the method was immunoSEQ multiplex PCR. The sample has around 69,000 clones; around 90% are singletons. The source material was peripheral blood, sampled before any cancer treatment. All receptors derive from a woman aged 35-75 years with stage I lung adenocarcinoma. The conserved cysteine and the conserved F or W are not part of the CDR3 here. The D gene is left open where the match is weak. Not every row has a clone size; where given, it reads once, few, many or a size class.

clone_size d_call v_call cdr3_aa
NA TRBD1 TRBV7-2 ASSPALTGLMNTEAF
NA TRBD2 TRBV7-3 ASRVAGSNTDTQY
NA NA TRBV4-3 ASSQVDGSSYEQY
NA NA TRBV27 ASTSQAGANYGYT
once TRBD1 TRBV6-1 ASSEMRTGLGHGYT
NA NA TRBV7-8 ASSFRQDILYEQY
NA NA TRBV18 ASSRDSHSYNEQF
NA NA TRBV21-1 ASSKAAANNEKLF
NA TRBD2 TRBV28 ASSLNRRRGGYLRDTQY
NA NA TRBV2 ASSEVGTGKNTEAF
NA NA TRBV28 ASSDTQQGRQETQY
NA NA TRBV6-1 ASSDVRAQH
NA TRBD1 TRBV5-1 ASTTRQGATDTQY
NA NA TRBV18 ASSPRVYPDYGYT